Presented here are 25 T cell receptor beta chains from one specimen sequenced in a study of cytomegalovirus exposure and HLA in healthy donors. PCR involved 60 Vbeta and 13 Jbeta primers. Clones were read by immunoSEQ multiplex PCR, and TCRdb kept only the in-frame ones, dropping some. This repertoire shows about 200,000 clones, 83% found once; its top ten account for roughly 1.3%. The sample comprised PBMCs. Every receptor here comes from a girl aged 5 to 17 in good health and CMV-seronegative.

The chain uses TRBV12-5 and TRBJ2-3; 9 positions match TRBD2. The J segment lost 0 bases and the V segment lost 3 bases, leaving 1 base of the junction unmatched. This CDR3 contains 15 residues. From germline, CDR1 is LGHNT and CDR2 FRNRAP. Here the CDR3 DNA reads TGTGCTAGTGGTTTTAGCGGGAGTAGCACAGATACGCAGTATTTT. Amino acid sequence: CASGFSGSSTDTQYF.

This chain links TRBV28 with TRBJ2-1; D is possibly TRBD1 (5 bases). CDR1 is MDHEN and CDR2 is SYDVKM in the germline V gene. Trimming left V 6 bases short and J 6 bases short, with 21 bases between. The CDR3 length is 16 residues. The CDR3 protein is CASRAHQGDLGNEQFF. CDR3 in DNA: TGTGCCAGCAGGGCTCATCAGGGTGATCTGGGCAATGAGCAGTTCTTC.

CDR3 in amino acids: CASRDREQFF. As DNA, the CDR3 is TGTGCCAGCAGAGACAGGGAGCAGTTCTTC. The rearrangement links TRBV28 to TRBJ2-1, with D perhaps matching TRBD1 (6 bases). The germline CDR1 and CDR2 sequences are MDHEN and SYDVKM. With 6 bases removed from V and 10 bases from J, the gap between germline ends came to 7 bases. This CDR3 contains 10 residues.

The chain employs TRBV6-1 and TRBJ2-7, with D possibly being TRBD1 (6 bases). The CDR3 runs 15 residues. Trimming shortened V by 0 bases and J by 1 base, and 10 bases separated the two germline ends. Germline-derived CDR1 and CDR2 are MNHNS and SASEGT. CDR3 in amino acids: CASSEAYTGSYEQYF. Written as DNA, the CDR3 is TGTGCCAGCAGTGAAGCGTACACAGGGTCCTACGAGCAGTACTTC.

This clone was counted a few times. This chain links TRBV5-1 with TRBJ1-5; the match to TRBD1 covers 8 bases. V lost 1 base to trimming and J lost 3 bases; unmatched junction nucleotides: 3. From germline, CDR1 is SGHRS and CDR2 YFSETQ. There are 15 residues in the CDR3. The CDR3: CASSLQGANNQPQHF. In DNA, the CDR3 is TGCGCCAGCAGCTTGCAGGGGGCTAACAATCAGCCCCAGCATTTT.

CDR3: CASSAKETQYF. CDR3 nucleotide sequence: TGTGCCAGCAGCGCGAAAGAGACCCAGTACTTC. The chain joins TRBV2 to TRBJ2-5, with D unresolved. This CDR3 region has 11 residues. From germline, CDR1 is SNHLY and CDR2 FYNNEI. The V gene lost 6 bases and the J gene lost 3 bases, with 5 bases spanning the gap.

This clone was observed a few times. V is TRBV6-6 and J is TRBJ1-4; 9 nucleotides agree with TRBD1. Germline V CDR1 and CDR2: MNHNY, SVGAGI (reference sequence). This CDR3 comprises 15 residues. After removal of 6 bases from V and 5 bases from J, the junction contained 7 bases not matched to a gene. For the CDR3, the DNA is TGTGCCAGCAGCCTCCCCGGGACAGGGAATGAAAAACTGTTTTTT. It is translated as CASSLPGTGNEKLFF.

This chain connects TRBV4-3 to TRBJ2-1; 9 bases match TRBD2. The CDR3 contains 15 residues. Germline CDR1 and CDR2: LGHNA and YSLEER. Trimming removed 1 base from V and 5 bases from J; junction bases left unmatched: 3. CDR3 residues: CASSQGGGDHNEQFF. Written as DNA, the CDR3 is TGCGCCAGCAGCCAAGGCGGGGGGGATCACAATGAGCAGTTCTTC.

On this clone itself: Other nucleotide sequences from this sample produce the same CDR3. The rearrangement links TRBV18 to TRBJ1-2; 7 bases agree with TRBD1. The V gene's germline CDR1 is KGHSH and CDR2 LQKENI. The CDR3 sequence is 13 residues long. Trimming removed 6 bases from V and 5 bases from J; junction bases left unmatched: 6. The CDR3 loop reads CASSPGQEYGYTF. The DNA for the CDR3 is TGTGCCAGCTCGCCTGGACAGGAGTATGGCTACACCTTC.

The sample holds a few counts of this clone. This rearrangement joins TRBV19 to TRBJ1-1; D perhaps matches TRBD1 (6 bases). This CDR3 is built from 15 residues. V gave up 2 bases and J gave up 1 base, with 11 bases separating them. Germline loops: CDR1 LNHDA, CDR2 SQIVND (reference sequence). Here the CDR3 DNA reads TGTGCCAGTAGTATAACCCCGACAGGGAACACTGAAGCTTTCTTT. This sequence encodes CASSITPTGNTEAFF. The complete variable domain, with remaining parts taken from reference TRBV19 and TRBJ1-1, reads DGGITQSPKYLFRKEGQNVTLSCEQNLNHDAMYWYRQDPGQGLRLIYYSQIVNDFQKGDIAEGYSVSREKKESFPLTVTSAQKNPTAFYLCASSITPTGNTEAFFGQGTRLTVV.

The V and J genes are TRBV2 and TRBJ2-3, with 7 bases fitting TRBD2. The J segment lost 2 bases and the V segment lost 3 bases, leaving 5 bases of the junction unmatched. The CDR3 spans 15 residues. Germline V gene sequence: CDR1 SNHLY, CDR2 FYNNEI. CDR3 sequence reads: CASSEVAGITDTQYF. The CDR3 DNA sequence: TGTGCCAGCAGTGAGGTAGCGGGTATCACAGATACGCAGTATTTT.

This clone has just one count. The gene calls are TRBV2 and TRBJ1-3; 11 positions match TRBD1. Looked up from germline, CDR1 is SNHLY and CDR2 is FYNNEI. V was pared by 4 bases and J by 5 bases, with 4 bases of the junction left unmatched. CDR3 size: 15 residues. The CDR3 nucleotides read TGTGCCAGCAGTGCCGGGACAGGGGGTAGAAACACCATATATTTT. This encodes CASSAGTGGRNTIYF.

Written as DNA, the CDR3 is TGTGCCTGGAGTGGAGGGCTAGCGGGAGGAGGGGAGCAGTACTTC. Amino acid sequence: CAWSGGLAGGGEQYF. The chain joins TRBV30 to TRBJ2-7, with TRBD2 identical over 11 bases. The CDR3 is 15 amino acids. The J segment lost 7 bases and the V segment lost 1 base, leaving 9 bases of the junction unmatched. CDR1 is GTSNPN, CDR2 SVGIG, per germline (reference sequence).

The sample holds a few counts of this clone. The chain is built from TRBV6-5 and TRBJ1-1, with 8 bases identical to TRBD1. Per germline, CDR1 MNHEY and CDR2 SVGAGI. Trimming removed 7 bases from V and 4 bases from J; junction bases left unmatched: 11. The CDR3 runs 15 residues. In nucleotides, the CDR3 is TGTGCCAGCACCCACCCGGACAGGGCGAGCACTGAAGCTTTCTTT. It specifies CASTHPDRASTEAFF.

The chain couples TRBV18 to TRBJ1-4; 8 bases line up with TRBD1. Germline V gene lookup returns CDR1 KGHSH and CDR2 LQKENI. The J segment lost 3 bases and the V segment lost 6 bases, leaving 3 bases of the junction unmatched. This CDR3 has 14 residues. The CDR3 here is CASSLQGANEKLFF. The CDR3 nucleotides are TGTGCCAGCTCTCTACAGGGGGCTAATGAAAAACTGTTTTTT. The whole variable domain, remainder taken from reference TRBV18 and TRBJ1-4, is NAGVMQNPRHLVRRRGQEARLRCSPMKGHSHVYWYRQLPEEGLKFMVYLQKENIIDESGMPKERFSAEFPKEGPSILRIQQVVRGDSAAYFCASSLQGANEKLFFGSGTQLSVL.

This chain joins TRBV15 and TRBJ2-1; D uncertain. Trimming took 1 base from V and 11 from J, leaving 9 bases between them. Germline V gene lookup returns CDR1 LNHNV and CDR2 YYDKDF (reference sequence). This CDR3 has 12 amino acids. In DNA form, the CDR3 reads TGTGCCACCAGCAGAGTTTTACAGAAGCAGTTCTTC. Translation: CATSRVLQKQFF.

In this sample, this clone turned up a few times. The identical CDR3 is also encoded by other nucleotide sequences in the sample. The chain employs TRBV30 and TRBJ1-1; D possibly corresponds to TRBD1 (6 bases). Germline V gene lookup returns CDR1 GTSNPN and CDR2 SVGIG (reference sequence). The CDR3 runs to 12 residues. Trimming pared 5 bases from V and 1 base from J, leaving 8 bases between. The CDR3 nucleotides are TGTGCCTGGGCCAGGGGGAACACTGAAGCTTTCTTT. Amino acids: CAWARGNTEAFF.

This clone was recorded only once. The chain carries TRBV6-1 and TRBJ2-1; 13 nucleotides line up with TRBD2. The CDR3 extends over 17 amino acids. Germline V CDR1 and CDR2: MNHNS, SASEGT. V shed 3 bases and J 4 bases; nucleotides not matched to a gene: 6. The CDR3 loop is CASSDEGLAGLYNEQFF. CDR3 nucleotides: TGTGCCAGCAGTGACGAGGGACTAGCGGGGCTTTACAATGAGCAGTTCTTC.

The chain uses TRBV5-1 and TRBJ2-7; the match to TRBD2 covers 9 bases. The CDR3 extends over 19 amino acids. Germline V CDR1 and CDR2: SGHRS, YFSETQ. V gave up 1 base and J gave up 7 bases; unmatched junction bases: 21. The CDR3 DNA is TGCGCCAGCAGCTTGTCTTTTCTAGGTGGCGGGGGGGCCTTGGAAGAGCAGTACTTC. Its protein is CASSLSFLGGGGALEEQYF.

This clone was seen a handful of times. This CDR3 reads CASSPGQQGTYEQYF. Written as DNA, the CDR3 is TGTGCCAGCAGTCCAGGACAACAAGGCACCTACGAGCAGTACTTC. This sequence joins TRBV6-6 and TRBJ2-7; D is perhaps TRBD1 (5 bases). The CDR3 extends over 15 amino acids. Trimming left V 5 bases short and J 2 bases short, with 16 bases between. CDR1 and CDR2 from the germline V gene are MNHNY and SVGAGI (reference sequence).

Comments on this clone: It is likely a read error, because the conserved phenylalanine at the end of the CDR3 is missing. The chain joins TRBV4-1 to TRBJ1-1; D is uncertain. Looked up from germline, CDR1 is MGHRA and CDR2 is YSYEKL. V lost 2 bases, J lost 5 bases, and 12 bases lay in between. This CDR3 has 14 amino acids. The CDR3 reads CASSQNSGGTEAFL. The CDR3, as DNA: TGCGCCAGCAGCCAAAATTCGGGAGGTACTGAAGCTTTCCTT.

The V call is TRBV7-9, the J call TRBJ1-6, with TRBD1 identical over 8 bases. V dropped 8 bases and J dropped 7; count of bases not matched to a gene: 10. Per the germline V gene, CDR1 is SEHNR and CDR2 is FQNEAQ (reference sequence). The CDR3 length is 15 residues. CDR3 DNA sequence: TGTGCCAGCGTACCATCGACAGGGGTCAATTCACCCCTCCACTTT. Amino acid sequence: CASVPSTGVNSPLHF.

J is TRBJ2-5 and V is TRBV4-1; D might be TRBD2 (6 bases). V dropped 4 bases and J dropped 2 bases, with 11 bases sitting between them. CDR3 length: 14 amino acids. Looked up from germline, CDR1 is MGHRA and CDR2 is YSYEKL. The DNA for the CDR3 is TGCGCCAGCAGCCCGACTAGAGGACAAGAGACCCAGTACTTC. It specifies CASSPTRGQETQYF.

This sequence joins TRBV7-8 and TRBJ1-5, with D maybe TRBD1 (6 bases). The V and J ends lost 1 base and 5 bases respectively, with 12 bases between them. Germline loops: CDR1 SGHVS, CDR2 FQNEAQ. The CDR3 covers 15 residues. The CDR3 region has the DNA TGTGCCAGCAGCTTAGAGACAGGACGACATCAGCCCCAGCATTTT. Its translation is CASSLETGRHQPQHF.

The chain is built from TRBV5-1 and TRBJ1-5; possible D gene TRBD1, 6 bases. CDR3 length equals 15 residues. V gave up 1 base and J gave up 4 bases, with 12 bases separating them. CDR1 is SGHRS, CDR2 YFSETQ, per germline. CDR3 loop: CASSLSGGENQPQHF. CDR3 DNA sequence: TGCGCCAGCAGCTTGTCGGGGGGCGAGAATCAGCCCCAGCATTTT.